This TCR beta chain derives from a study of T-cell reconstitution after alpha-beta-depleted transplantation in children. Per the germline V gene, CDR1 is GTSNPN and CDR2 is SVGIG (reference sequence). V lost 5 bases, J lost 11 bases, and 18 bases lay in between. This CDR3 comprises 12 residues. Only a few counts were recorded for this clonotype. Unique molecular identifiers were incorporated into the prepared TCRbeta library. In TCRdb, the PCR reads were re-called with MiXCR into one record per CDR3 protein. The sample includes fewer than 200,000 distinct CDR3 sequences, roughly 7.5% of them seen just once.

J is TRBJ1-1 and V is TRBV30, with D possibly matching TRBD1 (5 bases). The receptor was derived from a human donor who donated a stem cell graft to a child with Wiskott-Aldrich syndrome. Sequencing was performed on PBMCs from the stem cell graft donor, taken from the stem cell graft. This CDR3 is CAWAPFGAGAFF. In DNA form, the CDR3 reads TGTGCCTGGGCCCCGTTTGGGGCGGGGGCTTTCTTT.